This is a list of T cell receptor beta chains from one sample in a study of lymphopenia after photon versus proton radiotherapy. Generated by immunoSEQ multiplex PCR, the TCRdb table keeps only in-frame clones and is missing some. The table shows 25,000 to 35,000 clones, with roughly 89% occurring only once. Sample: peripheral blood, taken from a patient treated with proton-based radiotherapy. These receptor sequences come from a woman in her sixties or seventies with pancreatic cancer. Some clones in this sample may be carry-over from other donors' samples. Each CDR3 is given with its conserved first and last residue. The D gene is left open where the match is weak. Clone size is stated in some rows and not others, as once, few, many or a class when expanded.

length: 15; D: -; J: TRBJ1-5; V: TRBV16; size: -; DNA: TGTGCCAGCAGCCAAGATGGGGGAAGCAATCAGCCCCAGCATTTT; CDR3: CASSQDGGSNQPQHF
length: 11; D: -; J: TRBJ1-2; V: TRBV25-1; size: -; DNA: TGTGCCAGCAGTGAATCACGGACGGTCTTCTTC; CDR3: CASSESRTVFF
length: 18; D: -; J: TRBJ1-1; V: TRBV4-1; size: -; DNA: TGCGCCAGCAGCCTGTATGACAGACCATCGGTAATGAACACTGAAGCTTTCTTT; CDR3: CASSLYDRPSVMNTEAFF
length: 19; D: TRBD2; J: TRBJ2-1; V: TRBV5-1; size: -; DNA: TGCGCCAGCAGCTTGGAAGGGACTAGCGGGACCGGCTCCTACAATGAGCAGTTCTTC; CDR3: CASSLEGTSGTGSYNEQFF
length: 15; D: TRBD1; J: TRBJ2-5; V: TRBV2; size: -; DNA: TGTGCCAGCAGTGCAGGGACAGGGGGTCGAGAGACCCAGTACTTC; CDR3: CASSAGTGGRETQYF
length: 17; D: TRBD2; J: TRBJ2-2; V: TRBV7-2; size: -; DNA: TGTGCCAGCAGCTCTCGGACTAGCGGGACAAACACCGGGGAGCTGTTTTTT; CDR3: CASSSRTSGTNTGELFF
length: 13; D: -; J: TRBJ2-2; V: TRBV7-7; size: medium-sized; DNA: TGTGCTAGCAGCTTCGGGGACACCGGGGAGCTGTTTTTT; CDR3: CASSFGDTGELFF
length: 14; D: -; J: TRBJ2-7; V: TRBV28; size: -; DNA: TGTGCCAGCAGTTTAGCGGAAACCTCCTACGAGCAGTACTTC; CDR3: CASSLAETSYEQYF
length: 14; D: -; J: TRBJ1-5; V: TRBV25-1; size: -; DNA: TGTGCCAGCTCTAGGGGGGATAGCAATCAGCCCCAGCATTTT; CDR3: CASSRGDSNQPQHF
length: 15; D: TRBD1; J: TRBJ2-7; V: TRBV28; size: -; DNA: TGTGCCAGCAGCCTCCCCGGGACAGGGCTTGGCGAGCAGTACTTC; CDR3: CASSLPGTGLGEQYF
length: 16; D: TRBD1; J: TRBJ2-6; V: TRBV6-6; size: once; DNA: TGTGCCACGACAGGGGACACAGGCCCTGGGGCCAACGTCCTGACTTTC; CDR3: CATTGDTGPGANVLTF
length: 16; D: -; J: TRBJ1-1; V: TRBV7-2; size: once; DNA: TGTGCCAGCAGCCGAAACCTCGGCCGTTGGCAGACTGAAGCTTTCTTT; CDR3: CASSRNLGRWQTEAFF
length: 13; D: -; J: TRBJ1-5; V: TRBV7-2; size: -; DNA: TGTGCCAGCAGCTTAGATCTTAGGCAGCCCCAGCATTTT; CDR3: CASSLDLRQPQHF
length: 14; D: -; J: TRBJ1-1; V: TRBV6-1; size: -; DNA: TGTGCCAGCAAACCTGGAACCTCGGGCACTGAAGCTTTCTTT; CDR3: CASKPGTSGTEAFF
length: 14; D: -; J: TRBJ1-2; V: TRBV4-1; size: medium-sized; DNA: TGCGCCAGCAGCCAAGATCCCGAGGGATCCGGCTACACCTTC; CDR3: CASSQDPEGSGYTF
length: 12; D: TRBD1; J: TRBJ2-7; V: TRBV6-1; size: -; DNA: TGTGCCAGCAGCCGGACAGGGAGCGAGCAGTACTTC; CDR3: CASSRTGSEQYF
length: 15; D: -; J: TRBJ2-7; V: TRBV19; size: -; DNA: TGTGCCAGTAGTACCCGAGCGGGTTCCTCCTACGAGCAGTACTTC; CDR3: CASSTRAGSSYEQYF
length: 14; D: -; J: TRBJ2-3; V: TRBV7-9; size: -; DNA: TGTGCCAGCAGCTTACAGGGAAGCACAGATACGCAGTATTTT; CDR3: CASSLQGSTDTQYF
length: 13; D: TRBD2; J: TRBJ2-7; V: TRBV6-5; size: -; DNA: TGTGCCAGCAGTTCTGCGGGAGAGTACGAGCAGTACTTC; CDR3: CASSSAGEYEQYF
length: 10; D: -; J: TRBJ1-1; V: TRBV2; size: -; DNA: TGTGTCAGAGGACGCACTGAAGCTTTCTTT; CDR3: CVRGRTEAFF
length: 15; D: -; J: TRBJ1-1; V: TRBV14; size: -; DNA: TGTGCCAGCAGCCAAGTATATAGACAGAACACTGAAGCTTTCTTT; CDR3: CASSQVYRQNTEAFF
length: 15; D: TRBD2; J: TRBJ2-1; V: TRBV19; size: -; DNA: TGTGCCAGTAGTACGGGGCGGGAGGGCCGGAATGAGCAGTTCTTC; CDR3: CASSTGREGRNEQFF
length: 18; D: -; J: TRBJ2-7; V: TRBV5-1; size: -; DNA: TGCGCCAGCAGCTTGGAGCCACCGGGACATTCGAGCTCCTACGAGCAGTACTTC; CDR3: CASSLEPPGHSSSYEQYF
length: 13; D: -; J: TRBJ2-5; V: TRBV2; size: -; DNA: TGTGCCAGCAGGGAAAACAGACAAGAGACCCAGTACTTC; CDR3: CASRENRQETQYF
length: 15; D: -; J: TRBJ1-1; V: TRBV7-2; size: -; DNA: TGTGCCAGCAGCTTAGAATCAGGGAGCGACACTGAAGCTTTCTTT; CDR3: CASSLESGSDTEAFF
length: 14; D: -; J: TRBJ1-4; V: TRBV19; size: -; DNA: TGTGCCAGTAGTATCGGACAGTCCAATGAAAAACTGTTTTTT; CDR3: CASSIGQSNEKLFF
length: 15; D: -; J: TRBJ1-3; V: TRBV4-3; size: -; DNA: TGCGCCAGCAGCCAAGATTACGGCTCTGGAAACACCATATATTTT; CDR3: CASSQDYGSGNTIYF
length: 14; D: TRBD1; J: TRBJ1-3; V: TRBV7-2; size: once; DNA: TGTGCCAGCAGCTCCGGGACAGTTGGAAACACCATATATTTT; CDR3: CASSSGTVGNTIYF
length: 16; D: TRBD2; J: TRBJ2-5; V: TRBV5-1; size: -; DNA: TGCGCCAGCAGCCCGGGACTAGCGGTCCAGGAGGAGACCCAGTACTTC; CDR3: CASSPGLAVQEETQYF
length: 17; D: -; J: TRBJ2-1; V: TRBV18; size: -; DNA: TGTGCCAGCACCCTGGGCGGGCCACTGAGCTCCTACAATGAGCAGTTCTTC; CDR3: CASTLGGPLSSYNEQFF
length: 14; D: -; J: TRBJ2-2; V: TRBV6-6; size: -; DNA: TGTGCCAGCAGTCCCAATGCGGAAACCGGGGAGCTGTTTTTT; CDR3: CASSPNAETGELFF
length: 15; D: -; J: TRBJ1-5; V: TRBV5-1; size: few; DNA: TGCGCCAGCAGCTTGGAGGGAGGTAGCAATCAGCCCCAGCATTTT; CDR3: CASSLEGGSNQPQHF
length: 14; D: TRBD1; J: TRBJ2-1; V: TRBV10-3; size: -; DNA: TGTGCCATCAAAGACAGGGTAGGAAACAATGAGCAGTTCTTC; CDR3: CAIKDRVGNNEQFF
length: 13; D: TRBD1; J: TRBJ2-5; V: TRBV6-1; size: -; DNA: TGTGCCAGCAGTTGGACAGGGAGGGAGACCCAGTACTTC; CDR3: CASSWTGRETQYF
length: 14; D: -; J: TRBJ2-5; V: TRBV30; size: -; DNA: TGTGCCTGGAGTGTGGGGGGCCTACAAGAGACCCAGTACTTC; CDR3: CAWSVGGLQETQYF
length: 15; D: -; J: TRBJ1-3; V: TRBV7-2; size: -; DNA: TGTGCCAGCAGCTTGGATTTTTTCTCTGGAAACACCATATATTTT; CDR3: CASSLDFFSGNTIYF
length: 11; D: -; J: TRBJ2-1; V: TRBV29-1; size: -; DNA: TGCAGCGTTGAACGGGCGGGTAAGCAGTTCTTC; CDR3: CSVERAGKQFF
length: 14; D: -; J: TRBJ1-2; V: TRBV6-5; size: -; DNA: TGTGCCAGCAGTTCTCCCGGGGGATTCTATGGCTACACCTTC; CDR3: CASSSPGGFYGYTF
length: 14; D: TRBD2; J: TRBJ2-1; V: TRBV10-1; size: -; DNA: TGCGCCAGCGCCGGGACTAGCGGATACAATGAGCAGTTCTTC; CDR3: CASAGTSGYNEQFF
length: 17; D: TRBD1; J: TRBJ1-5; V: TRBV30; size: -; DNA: TGTGCCTGGAGTGGGGCGACAGGGGGCGCTTCACGGCAGCCCCAGCATTTT; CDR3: CAWSGATGGASRQPQHF
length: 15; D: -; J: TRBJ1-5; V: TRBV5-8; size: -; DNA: TGTGCCAGCAACTACGGGACTCCAGGCAATCAGCCCCAGCATTTT; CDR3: CASNYGTPGNQPQHF
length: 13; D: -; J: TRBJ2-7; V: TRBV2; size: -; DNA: TGTGCCAGCAGGGGGGACTCCGTCGGCGGGCAGTACTTC; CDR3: CASRGDSVGGQYF
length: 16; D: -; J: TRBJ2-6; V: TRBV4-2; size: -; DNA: TGTGCCAGCAGCCAAGATTTGACGGGTGGGGCCAACGTCCTGACTTTC; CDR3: CASSQDLTGGANVLTF
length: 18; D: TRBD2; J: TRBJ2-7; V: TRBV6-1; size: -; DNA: TGTGCCAGCAGTGAGGCCCCCGAGACTAGCGGGACGTCCTACGAGCAGTACTTC; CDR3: CASSEAPETSGTSYEQYF
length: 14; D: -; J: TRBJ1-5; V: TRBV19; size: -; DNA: TGTGCCAGTAGTACGGTGACAGGACCGCAGCCCCAGCATTTT; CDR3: CASSTVTGPQPQHF
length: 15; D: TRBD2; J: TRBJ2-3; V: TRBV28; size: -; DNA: TGTGCCAGCAGTTTAGCGGGAGGGGGGACAGATACGCAGTATTTT; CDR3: CASSLAGGGTDTQYF
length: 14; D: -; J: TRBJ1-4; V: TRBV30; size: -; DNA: TGTGCCTGGAGTGTTGGAAGGGAGGGTGAAAAACTGTTTTTT; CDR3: CAWSVGREGEKLFF